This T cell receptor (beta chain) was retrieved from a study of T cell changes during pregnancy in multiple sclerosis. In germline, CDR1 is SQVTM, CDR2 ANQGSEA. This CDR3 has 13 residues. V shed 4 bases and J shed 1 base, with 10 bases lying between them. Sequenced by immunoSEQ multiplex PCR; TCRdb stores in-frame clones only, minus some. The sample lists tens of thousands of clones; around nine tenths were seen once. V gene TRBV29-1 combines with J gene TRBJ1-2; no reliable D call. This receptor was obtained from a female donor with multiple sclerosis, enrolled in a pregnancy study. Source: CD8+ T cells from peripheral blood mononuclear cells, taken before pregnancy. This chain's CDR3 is CSVVAAGNYGYTF. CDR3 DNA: TGCAGCGTTGTGGCGGCGGGTAACTATGGCTACACCTTC.